Here is one T cell receptor beta chain with its context. The antigen is unknown. Researchers ran the PCR with 60 Vbeta and 13 Jbeta primers. TCRdb keeps only in-frame clones here, not all; method: immunoSEQ multiplex PCR. The data show roughly 150,000 clones, approximately 80% seen once. The entry originates in a study of cytomegalovirus exposure and HLA in healthy donors. Notes on the study in general: A later analysis showed TCR association rates differing by HLA locus, peaking at DRB1 and lowest at HLA-C. Prediction of most subjects' HLA-A and HLA-B alleles by TCR beta sequences was reportedly accurate. About 87% or about 30% of the time was how often most TCR beta V segments were productive, according to an earlier analysis.

The TCR comes from a man younger than 35 in good health and CMV-seropositive. The sample taken for sequencing was PBMCs.

CDR3 protein: CASSPGRGGGDTQYF. Written as DNA, the CDR3 is TGCGCCAGCAGCCCAGGACGGGGGGGCGGGGATACGCAGTATTTT. This chain uses TRBV5-1 with TRBJ2-3; 8 nucleotides line up with TRBD2. V lost 4 bases and J lost 6; bases outside the gene matches: 10. This CDR3 region has 15 residues. CDR1 and CDR2 (germline): SGHRS, YFSETQ.